Detailed here is one T cell receptor beta chain. These data come from a study of shared clonotypes between healthy human individuals. Clones were read by immunoSEQ multiplex PCR, and TCRdb kept only the in-frame ones, dropping some. The sample includes fewer than 3 million clones, about nine tenths of them seen just once. There were only Caucasian adults among the donors, and all lived in Nashville, Tennessee. The germline V gene has CDR1 SGHTA and CDR2 FQGTGA. The CDR3 length is 15 residues. V shed 5 bases and J 6 bases; nucleotides not matched to a gene: 6. This TCR came from a man aged 18-30 years in good health. Some clones in this sample may be carry-over from other donors' samples. This chain connects TRBV7-3 to TRBJ2-3; 12 bases align to TRBD2. Sequencing was performed on naive CD4+ T cells from PBMCs. Stated subset: CD45RA+ positively selected. In nucleotides, the CDR3 is TGTGCCAGCAGCCTCGAGGGGACTAGCGGGGATACGCAGTATTTT. Translation: CASSLEGTSGDTQYF.